The 21 T cell receptor beta chains in this list originate from one sample, sequenced in a study of T cells in Graves' hyperthyroidism and ophthalmopathy. Amplified regions were TCR beta CDR3 sequences from RNA transcripts. Using the HTBI primer set, a first-round RT-PCR was run on the TCR CDR3. MiXCR, run by TCRdb on the multiplex PCR reads, gives a single entry per CDR3 protein. The sample has 500,000 to 650,000 distinct CDR3 sequences, around 15% seen once. The sequenced material came from blood. The receptors were sampled from a woman aged 40 to 50 with Graves' hyperthyroidism.

This clonotype was recorded at least ten times. The chain recombines TRBV5-5 with TRBJ2-7; 10 bases line up with TRBD1. The CDR3 loop spans 13 amino acids. Trimming cost V 6 bases and J 4 bases; bases outside gene matches: 4. Germline CDR1 is SGHKS and CDR2 is YYEKEE (reference sequence). CDR3 region: CASMQDRGYEQYF. The CDR3 nucleotides are TGTGCCAGCATGCAGGACAGGGGGTACGAGCAGTACTTC. The variable domain in full, completed from reference TRBV5-5 and TRBJ2-7, reads DAGVTQSPTHLIKTRGQQVTLRCSPISGHKSVSWYQQVLGQGPQFIFQYYEKEERGRGNFPDRFSARQFPNYSSELNVNALLLGDSALYLCASMQDRGYEQYFGPGTRLTVT.

This clonotype showed up many times. The chain couples TRBV20-1 to TRBJ2-2; D is perhaps TRBD1 (6 bases). The CDR3 loop spans 14 amino acids. Trimming cost V 2 bases and J 9 bases, with 16 bases left between them. CDR1 and CDR2 (germline): DFQATT, SNEGSKA (reference sequence). CDR3 in DNA: TGCAGTGCTAGATCTGGCAGGGGTGAACGGGAGCTGTTTTTT. Protein sequence: CSARSGRGERELFF.

There are many counts of this clonotype. V gene TRBV28 combines with J gene TRBJ2-3, with 7 bases lining up with TRBD2. The CDR3 sequence is 17 residues long. J gave up 0 bases and V 2 bases, and 8 bases lay outside the gene matches. The germline gives CDR1 MDHEN, CDR2 SYDVKM. This chain's CDR3 is CASSLDPSGASTDTQYF. CDR3 bases: TGTGCCAGCAGTTTAGATCCTAGCGGAGCTAGCACAGATACGCAGTATTTT.

This clonotype was picked up many times. This rearrangement joins TRBV12-3 or TRBV12-4 to TRBJ2-7, with 7 bases matching TRBD1. The CDR3 totals 14 residues. J gave up 3 bases and V 3 bases, and 5 bases lay outside the gene matches. The CDR3 DNA follows: TGTGCCAGCAGTTTGACAGGGAAACGCTACGAGCAGTACTTC. Protein product: CASSLTGKRYEQYF.

The chain combines TRBV14 with TRBJ1-2, with D possibly being TRBD1 (6 bases). Trimming left V 0 bases short and J 5 bases short, with 10 bases between. The CDR3 is 14 amino acids. Looked up from germline, CDR1 is SGHDN and CDR2 is FVKESK. The CDR3 sequence is CASSQDWTAYGYTF. The CDR3 DNA sequence: TGTGCCAGCAGCCAAGATTGGACAGCATATGGCTACACCTTC.

This clonotype appeared many times. This chain connects TRBV29-1 to TRBJ1-1, with D possibly TRBD1 on 6 matching bases. This CDR3 is built from 13 residues. Germline V gene data show CDR1 as SQVTM and CDR2 as ANQGSEA. Trimming removed 7 bases from V and 0 bases from J, with 12 bases in between. CDR3: CSARTDLNTEAFF. CDR3 nucleotide sequence: TGCAGCGCTAGGACAGATCTGAACACTGAAGCTTTCTTT. Based on the CDR3 plus reference TRBV29-1 and TRBJ1-1, the full variable domain is SAVISQKPSRDICQRGTSLTIQCQVDSQVTMMFWYRQQPGQSLTLIATANQGSEATYESGFVIDKFPISRPNLTFSTLTVSNMSPEDSSIYLCSARTDLNTEAFFGQGTRLTVV.

The gene calls are TRBV29-1 and TRBJ2-1; D is uncertain. CDR1 is SQVTM and CDR2 is ANQGSEA in the germline V gene. Trimming pared 4 bases from V and 8 bases from J, leaving 15 bases between. The CDR3 loop spans 13 amino acids. CDR3 sequence reads: CSVGPHNLHEQFF. The CDR3 DNA reads as TGCAGCGTTGGCCCACATAATCTCCATGAGCAGTTCTTC.

The V and J genes are TRBV7-6 and TRBJ2-5, with D perhaps matching TRBD1 (5 bases). This CDR3 has 16 amino acids. V shed 4 bases and J shed 4 bases, with 19 bases lying between them. CDR1 SGHVS and CDR2 FNYEAQ come from the germline V gene. The CDR3 bases are TGTGCCAGCAGCTCGCCTGATCAGGGAACAGGAGAGACCCAGTACTTC. It encodes CASSSPDQGTGETQYF.

Ten or more counts support this clonotype. The gene calls are TRBV28 and TRBJ1-3; weak D call: TRBD1 (6 bases). CDR3 length: 14 amino acids. Trimming left V 6 bases short and J 3 bases short, with 12 bases between. The germline V gene encodes CDR1 MDHEN and CDR2 SYDVKM. The CDR3 DNA follows: TGTGCCAGCAGAAAACAGGGATTTGGAAACACCATATATTTT. It is translated as CASRKQGFGNTIYF.

The V call is TRBV2, the J call TRBJ1-5; no definite D call. V gave up 2 bases and J gave up 2 bases, with 10 bases separating them. The CDR3 spans 15 residues. From germline, CDR1 is SNHLY and CDR2 FYNNEI. CDR3 region: CASSEWEVGNQPQHF. The CDR3 coding sequence is TGTGCCAGCAGTGAATGGGAGGTTGGCAATCAGCCCCAGCATTTT. Combining the CDR3 with reference TRBV2 and TRBJ1-5 gives the whole variable domain EPEVTQTPSHQVTQMGQEVILRCVPISNHLYFYWYRQILGQKVEFLVSFYNNEISEKSEIFDDQFSVERPDGSNFTLKIRSTKLEDSAMYFCASSEWEVGNQPQHFGDGTRLSIL.

This clonotype was found many times. This chain links TRBV11-2 with TRBJ1-5; D may be TRBD1 (6 bases). V was pared by 5 bases and J by 0 bases, with 8 bases between. Germline loops: CDR1 SGHAT, CDR2 FQNNGV. The CDR3 is 14 amino acids. DNA for the CDR3: TGTGCCAGCAGCAGGGGGTATAGCAATCAGCCCCAGCATTTT. As protein: CASSRGYSNQPQHF.

This clonotype was counted only a few times. The CDR3 DNA reads as TGTGCCAGCAATATCGCGGGCGTCGATTACGAGCAGTACTTC. Protein: CASNIAGVDYEQYF. The chain carries TRBV2 and TRBJ2-7, with a possible D match to TRBD2 (5 bases). The germline V gene encodes CDR1 SNHLY and CDR2 FYNNEI. Trimming removed 7 bases at V and 4 bases at J, with 17 bases between. CDR3 length equals 14 residues.

This clonotype was counted many times. The chain joins TRBV5-6 to TRBJ2-1; no firm D call. In germline, CDR1 is SGHDT, CDR2 YYEEEE. The CDR3 is 16 residues long. V was pared by 4 bases and J by 9 bases, with 23 bases between. CDR3 amino acids: CASSLPSSQLSAEQFF. CDR3 DNA: TGTGCCAGCAGCCTCCCATCGTCACAATTGTCAGCTGAGCAGTTCTTC.

This rearrangement joins TRBV24-1 to TRBJ2-1; TRBD2 aligns across 9 bases. V was pared by 1 base and J by 1 base, with 1 base of the junction left unmatched. Germline assignment: CDR1 KGHDR and CDR2 SFDVKD. The CDR3 extends over 16 amino acids. CDR3 in DNA: TGTGCCACCAGTGATTTTGCGGGAGGGTCCTACAATGAGCAGTTCTTC. As protein: CATSDFAGGSYNEQFF.

Concerning this clonotype itself: With a much larger clone just one base away, this may be a read error. This sequence joins TRBV6-1 and TRBJ2-7, with 9 bases fitting TRBD1. This CDR3 is 14 amino acids long. V trimming: 3 bases; J trimming: 4 bases; junction bases outside the gene matches: 4. Germline loops: CDR1 MNHNS, CDR2 SASEGT. The CDR3 nucleotides read TGTGCCAGCAGTGAGCCCGACAGGGGGTACGAGCAGTACTTC. Translated, it gives CASSEPDRGYEQYF.

In this sample, this clonotype turned up many times. This chain links TRBV28 with TRBJ2-5; D is undetermined. Trimming took off 0 bases at V and 2 bases at J, with 4 bases between the two ends. The CDR3 consists of 13 residues. Per germline, CDR1 MDHEN and CDR2 SYDVKM. The CDR3 DNA follows: TGTGCCAGCAGTTTATGGCTTCAAGAGACCCAGTACTTC. Amino acids: CASSLWLQETQYF.

This clonotype was recorded many times. DNA for the CDR3: TGTGCCAGCAGCGGACTAGCTGCCCCCGATGAGCAGTTCTTC. Its protein product is CASSGLAAPDEQFF. V is TRBV11-2 and J is TRBJ2-1, with TRBD2 identical over 8 bases. The CDR3 extends over 14 amino acids. Unmatched junction bases numbered 8, after V lost 5 bases and J lost 8 bases. Germline V gene lookup returns CDR1 SGHAT and CDR2 FQNNGV.

The rearrangement joins TRBV4-1 to TRBJ1-2, with 11 bases lining up with TRBD1. The length of the CDR3 is 16 residues. Germline lookup yields CDR1 MGHRA and CDR2 YSYEKL. Trimming removed 4 bases from V and 11 bases from J; junction bases left unmatched: 15. The chain's CDR3 is CASSPDSRTGGFRYTF. The DNA of the CDR3 is TGCGCCAGCAGCCCGGATTCAAGGACAGGGGGCTTTAGGTACACCTTC.

The J gene is TRBJ2-2, the V gene TRBV27, with 10 bases matching TRBD2. CDR3 length: 16 residues. Germline CDR1 reads MNHEY; CDR2 reads SMNVEV (reference sequence). V was clipped by 2 bases and J by 7 bases; unmatched bases: 7. The CDR3 spells CASSLLSGGAFGELFF. The CDR3 coding sequence is TGTGCCAGCAGTTTACTAAGCGGGGGGGCCTTCGGGGAGCTGTTTTTT.

Ten or more counts support this clonotype. DNA for the CDR3: TGTGCCAGCAGCTTAAACGGGAGGGAAGGCGGCTACACCTTC. Translating gives CASSLNGREGGYTF. V gene TRBV7-3 combines with J gene TRBJ1-2; no clear D. Germline loops: CDR1 SGHTA, CDR2 FQGTGA. V gave up 1 base and J gave up 8 bases, with 14 bases separating them. This CDR3 is 14 amino acids long.

Only a few counts were recorded for this clonotype. The junction differs from germline at one of its ends, possibly a read error. CDR3 DNA sequence: TGTGCCAGCAGCGAGGGGGACAGGTATTCACCCCTCCACTTC. Translating gives CASSEGDRYSPLHF. The chain recombines TRBV6-1 with TRBJ1-6; 8 positions match TRBD1. CDR3 size: 14 residues. Per the germline V gene, CDR1 is MNHNS and CDR2 is SASEGT.